Only one count was recorded for the clone carrying this T cell receptor beta chain. The sample originates from a study of blood T cell repertoires in COVID-19. Study-wide background: The study drew acute and convalescent COVID-19 samples from the United States, Italy and Spain. PBMCs, B-cell-depleted T cells, or T cells provided the cDNA or gDNA that made up the material.

V lost 3 bases, J lost 5 bases, and 3 bases stayed unmatched. Germline CDR1 reads LNHDA; CDR2 reads SQIVND (reference sequence). The CDR3 contains 13 residues. Sequencing used immunoSEQ multiplex PCR; TCRdb keeps in-frame clones, though not all of them. The sample contains roughly 160,000 clones, more than 65% of which appear only once. During active infection, Seattle patients enrolled and were then monitored through disease. Sequencing was performed on peripheral blood. The TCR originated in a woman in her fifties or sixties with COVID-19, enrolled during active disease. V usage is TRBV19 and J usage is TRBJ1-1, with 7 bases lining up with TRBD1. CDR3 region: CASSIQGGTEAFF. CDR3 DNA sequence: TGTGCCAGTAGTATTCAGGGGGGAACTGAAGCTTTCTTT.